The clone carrying this TCR beta chain was observed a handful of times. The antigen is not known. Combining a sample-barcoded 5' primer with a J-beta primer mix, a second PCR ran for about 7 to 11 cycles. TCRdb independently ran MiXCR on the 5' RACE reads; one entry per CDR3 protein. The data hold approximately 600,000 distinct CDR3 sequences, with approximately 50% observed a single time. The sample originates from a study of blood T cells in healthy people across ages. Study-level points and caveats: More naive CD4+ cells and higher diversity were found in long-lived than in aged donors.

Russia was home to the donors, healthy Caucasian individuals aged about 6 to 100. The receptor's source is a man in his sixties in good health. Sample: blood.

The CDR3 nucleotides are TGTGCCAGCAGTTTAATCCAAGGGCAGCCCCAGCATTTT. It translates to CASSLIQGQPQHF. The V and J genes are TRBV12-3 or TRBV12-4 and TRBJ1-5; D gene unclear. V was trimmed by 2 bases and J by 7 bases, leaving 9 bases between them. The CDR3 loop spans 13 amino acids.